The clone carrying this TCR beta chain appeared many times. Its antigen is not identified. The germline V and J ends were trimmed by 4 bases and 0 bases, with 6 bases remaining between them. Looked up from germline, CDR1 is SGHAT and CDR2 is FQNNGV. The CDR3 consists of 13 residues. CD45RO-negative, CCR7-selected cells formed the naive CD8 fraction, which excluded terminally differentiated effector memory CD45RA+ cells. The source of the sample is a study of shared clonotypes between healthy human individuals. Study-wide results and caveats: Among donors, sharing of clonotypes was expected to be affected by sequencing depth.

In the authors' methods: Filtering differed because ImmunoSEQ produced junction-only sequences that carried no quality scores. Libraries were prepared by immunoSEQ multiplex PCR; TCRdb keeps only in-frame clonotypes and omits some of them. V, J and clone size are those of that table, while D and trimming were read from the DNA. The table lists some 800,000 clones, more than 85% of them singletons. This clonotype was sampled from a man aged 30-40 years in good health. The material sequenced was naive CD8+ T cells sorted from blood. The gene calls are TRBV11-2 and TRBJ1-2; D remains unclear. This chain's CDR3 is CASSSDPNYGYTF. CDR3 nucleotide sequence: TGTGCCAGCAGCTCGGACCCTAACTATGGCTACACCTTC.